These T cell receptor beta chains were read from a single sample in a study of T cell repertoires in cytomegalovirus infection. TCRdb re-analysed the reads in MiXCR, keeping a single row per CDR3 protein. The sample carries fewer than 300,000 distinct CDR3 sequences, about 25% recorded once. Sequenced material: PBMCs. Source of these receptors: a human donor in good health (CMV status not recorded). Some clones in this sample may be carry-over from other donors' samples. Each CDR3 is given with its conserved first and last residue. Each record gives: D gene, V gene, clone size, CDR3 length, J gene, CDR3 DNA, CDR3 protein. A D gene is named only where the DNA matches it firmly. Rows give clone size only sometimes, using once, few, many, or a class for an expanded clone.

D gene: -
V gene: TRBV7-2
clone size: many
CDR3 length: 11
J gene: TRBJ2-7
CDR3 DNA: TGTGCCAGCAGCTCAACCTACGAGCAGTACTTC
CDR3 protein: CASSSTYEQYF

D gene: TRBD2
V gene: TRBV6-5
clone size: few
CDR3 length: 16
J gene: TRBJ2-1
CDR3 DNA: TGTGCCAGCAGTCATTTGACTAGCGGTGTCTACAATGAGCAGTTCTTC
CDR3 protein: CASSHLTSGVYNEQFF

D gene: -
V gene: TRBV7-8
clone size: many
CDR3 length: 15
J gene: TRBJ2-1
CDR3 DNA: TGTGCCAGCAGCTTAGGGGCAGGGGGACTCAATGAGCAGTTCTTC
CDR3 protein: CASSLGAGGLNEQFF

D gene: TRBD1
V gene: TRBV29-1
clone size: -
CDR3 length: 13
J gene: TRBJ1-2
CDR3 DNA: TGCAGCGCTGCCGGGACAGTTTTTTATGGCTACACCTTC
CDR3 protein: CSAAGTVFYGYTF

D gene: TRBD2
V gene: TRBV11-1
clone size: few
CDR3 length: 16
J gene: TRBJ2-1
CDR3 DNA: TGTGCCAGCAGCTTTTTACTAGCGGGGTTTTACAATGAGCAGTTCTTC
CDR3 protein: CASSFLLAGFYNEQFF

D gene: -
V gene: TRBV2
clone size: -
CDR3 length: 10
J gene: TRBJ2-7
CDR3 DNA: TGTGCCAGCGAGAACTACGAGCAGTACTTC
CDR3 protein: CASENYEQYF

D gene: TRBD2
V gene: TRBV7-2
clone size: many
CDR3 length: 14
J gene: TRBJ2-1
CDR3 DNA: TGTGCCAGCAGCCGGGCTAGCGGGATCAATGAGCAGTTCTTC
CDR3 protein: CASSRASGINEQFF

D gene: -
V gene: TRBV19
clone size: -
CDR3 length: 17
J gene: TRBJ2-1
CDR3 DNA: TGTGCCAGTAGTATCCCCCCCAGGCAGGCGGCCTACAATGAGCAGTTCTTC
CDR3 protein: CASSIPPRQAAYNEQFF

D gene: -
V gene: TRBV7-6
clone size: -
CDR3 length: 13
J gene: TRBJ1-4
CDR3 DNA: TGTGCCAGCAGCTTAAGGAATGGGGAAAAACTGTTTTTT
CDR3 protein: CASSLRNGEKLFF

D gene: -
V gene: TRBV12-3/TRBV12-4
clone size: few
CDR3 length: 15
J gene: TRBJ1-1
CDR3 DNA: TGTGCCAGCAGTTTAACAGGCCCGGCGGGCACTGAAGCTTTCTTT
CDR3 protein: CASSLTGPAGTEAFF

D gene: -
V gene: TRBV20-1
clone size: -
CDR3 length: 13
J gene: TRBJ1-5
CDR3 DNA: TGCAGTGCTAGAGAGGCAGCCAATCAGCCCCAGCATTTT
CDR3 protein: CSAREAANQPQHF

D gene: TRBD2
V gene: TRBV12-3/TRBV12-4
clone size: few
CDR3 length: 16
J gene: TRBJ2-3
CDR3 DNA: TGTGCCAGCACCCCAGTGGGCGGGAGTTGGACAGATACGCAGTATTTT
CDR3 protein: CASTPVGGSWTDTQYF

D gene: -
V gene: TRBV12-3/TRBV12-4
clone size: few
CDR3 length: 14
J gene: TRBJ2-1
CDR3 DNA: TGTGCCAGCAGTTTATCACCTAGAGACAGGGAGCAGTTCTTC
CDR3 protein: CASSLSPRDREQFF

D gene: -
V gene: TRBV4-1
clone size: few
CDR3 length: 14
J gene: TRBJ1-2
CDR3 DNA: TGCGCCAGCAGCCCCCAAGGGACTTTGAATGGCTACACCTTC
CDR3 protein: CASSPQGTLNGYTF

D gene: TRBD2
V gene: TRBV19
clone size: -
CDR3 length: 16
J gene: TRBJ2-7
CDR3 DNA: TGTGCCAGTAGAGGACCCGGGACTAGCGCACCCTACGAGCAGTACTTC
CDR3 protein: CASRGPGTSAPYEQYF

D gene: -
V gene: TRBV11-2
clone size: -
CDR3 length: 13
J gene: TRBJ1-2
CDR3 DNA: TGTGCCAGCAGCCCCGGGACACCGGGGGGCTACACCTTC
CDR3 protein: CASSPGTPGGYTF

D gene: TRBD1
V gene: TRBV7-2
clone size: many
CDR3 length: 18
J gene: TRBJ1-4
CDR3 DNA: TGTGCCAGCAGCTTAAAAACAGGGGGCTTTACAACTAATGAAAAACTGTTTTTT
CDR3 protein: CASSLKTGGFTTNEKLFF

D gene: -
V gene: TRBV12-3/TRBV12-4
clone size: -
CDR3 length: 12
J gene: TRBJ2-2
CDR3 DNA: TGTGCCAGCAGTTTAATGGCGGGGGAGCTGTTTTTT
CDR3 protein: CASSLMAGELFF

D gene: TRBD2
V gene: TRBV12-3/TRBV12-4
clone size: -
CDR3 length: 16
J gene: TRBJ2-2
CDR3 DNA: TGTGCCAGCACCCTAGCGGGGGGGCAGATCACCGGGGAGCTGTTTTTT
CDR3 protein: CASTLAGGQITGELFF

D gene: -
V gene: TRBV23-1
clone size: few
CDR3 length: 17
J gene: TRBJ2-7
CDR3 DNA: TGCGCCAGCAGGGACTGCCCTTGGACACCCATTCTATACGAGCAGTACTTC
CDR3 protein: CASRDCPWTPILYEQYF

D gene: -
V gene: TRBV28
clone size: -
CDR3 length: 14
J gene: TRBJ1-2
CDR3 DNA: TGTGCCAGCACCACGGGGGGACCAAACTATGGCTACACCTTC
CDR3 protein: CASTTGGPNYGYTF

D gene: -
V gene: TRBV6-2/TRBV6-3
clone size: many
CDR3 length: 16
J gene: TRBJ2-7
CDR3 DNA: TGTGCCAGCAGTTACTCTGGGACTTTTCAGCGCTACGAGCAGTACTTC
CDR3 protein: CASSYSGTFQRYEQYF

D gene: TRBD2
V gene: TRBV5-5
clone size: -
CDR3 length: 16
J gene: TRBJ2-1
CDR3 DNA: TGTGCCAGCAGAGACCGGGGGGGCGTATCCTACAATGAGCAGTTCTTC
CDR3 protein: CASRDRGGVSYNEQFF

D gene: TRBD1
V gene: TRBV7-9
clone size: many
CDR3 length: 15
J gene: TRBJ1-1
CDR3 DNA: TGTGCCAGCAGCGCGGGGACAGGAACGAACACTGAAGCTTTCTTT
CDR3 protein: CASSAGTGTNTEAFF

D gene: -
V gene: TRBV7-9
clone size: -
CDR3 length: 12
J gene: TRBJ2-1
CDR3 DNA: TGTGCCAGCAGCTACGTTGGCAATGAGCAGTTCTTC
CDR3 protein: CASSYVGNEQFF

D gene: -
V gene: TRBV7-8
clone size: many
CDR3 length: 14
J gene: TRBJ2-1
CDR3 DNA: TGTGCCAGCAGCCCCCGGTCCCCCTACAATGAGCAGTTCTTC
CDR3 protein: CASSPRSPYNEQFF

D gene: -
V gene: TRBV5-6
clone size: few
CDR3 length: 16
J gene: TRBJ2-1
CDR3 DNA: TGTGCCAGCAGCTTGGATGAGGGCTACTCCTACAATGAGCAGTTCTTC
CDR3 protein: CASSLDEGYSYNEQFF

D gene: TRBD2
V gene: TRBV6-6
clone size: few
CDR3 length: 15
J gene: TRBJ2-1
CDR3 DNA: TGTGCCAGCAGGCGGGGGGGAGGGGGTTACAATGAGCAGTTCTTC
CDR3 protein: CASRRGGGGYNEQFF

D gene: -
V gene: TRBV28
clone size: few
CDR3 length: 14
J gene: TRBJ1-1
CDR3 DNA: TGTGCCAGCAGGCTTGCCGGGAGTAACACTGAAGCTTTCTTT
CDR3 protein: CASRLAGSNTEAFF

D gene: -
V gene: TRBV29-1
clone size: -
CDR3 length: 12
J gene: TRBJ2-7
CDR3 DNA: TGCAGCATGGAGGGAGCATCTCGGGAGCAGTACTTC
CDR3 protein: CSMEGASREQYF

D gene: -
V gene: TRBV24-1
clone size: -
CDR3 length: 12
J gene: TRBJ1-2
CDR3 DNA: TGTGCCACCAGTGAGGGGGGCTATGGCTACACCTTC
CDR3 protein: CATSEGGYGYTF

D gene: -
V gene: TRBV28
clone size: -
CDR3 length: 15
J gene: TRBJ2-7
CDR3 DNA: TGTGCCAGCATTTCCAAGACCCCGCCCCGTAAGGAGCAGTACTTC
CDR3 protein: CASISKTPPRKEQYF

D gene: -
V gene: TRBV11-2
clone size: -
CDR3 length: 13
J gene: TRBJ2-1
CDR3 DNA: TGTGCCAGCAGCTATGGACAATACAATGAGCAGTTCTTC
CDR3 protein: CASSYGQYNEQFF

D gene: -
V gene: TRBV28
clone size: -
CDR3 length: 13
J gene: TRBJ1-1
CDR3 DNA: TGTGCCAGCAGTTTGAGCATATCCCCTGAAGCTTTCTTT
CDR3 protein: CASSLSISPEAFF

D gene: -
V gene: TRBV20-1
clone size: many
CDR3 length: 13
J gene: TRBJ2-5
CDR3 DNA: TGCAGTGCTAGAGAGCTAGCTTACGAGACCCAGTACTTC
CDR3 protein: CSARELAYETQYF

D gene: -
V gene: TRBV28
clone size: many
CDR3 length: 14
J gene: TRBJ1-2
CDR3 DNA: TGTGCCAGCAGTTTATGGTCAGGGGTGGGAGGCTACACCTTC
CDR3 protein: CASSLWSGVGGYTF

D gene: TRBD1
V gene: TRBV7-2
clone size: -
CDR3 length: 14
J gene: TRBJ2-1
CDR3 DNA: TGTGCCAGCAGCCCGACAGGGGGCCACAATGAGCAGTTCTTC
CDR3 protein: CASSPTGGHNEQFF

D gene: -
V gene: TRBV6-6
clone size: -
CDR3 length: 13
J gene: TRBJ1-4
CDR3 DNA: TGTGCCAGCAGAAAAAACGAGGGGGAAAAACTGTTTTTT
CDR3 protein: CASRKNEGEKLFF

D gene: -
V gene: TRBV24-1
clone size: -
CDR3 length: 12
J gene: TRBJ2-1
CDR3 DNA: TGTGCCACCAGTGATCCTCCCGGTGAGCAGTTCTTC
CDR3 protein: CATSDPPGEQFF

D gene: TRBD1
V gene: TRBV6-5
clone size: few
CDR3 length: 15
J gene: TRBJ1-4
CDR3 DNA: TGTGCCAGCAGTTACACAACAGGGGTGGGAGAAAAACTGTTTTTT
CDR3 protein: CASSYTTGVGEKLFF

D gene: TRBD2
V gene: TRBV7-9
clone size: many
CDR3 length: 15
J gene: TRBJ2-1
CDR3 DNA: TGTGCCAGCAGCTTGGCGACTAGCGGGGTCAATGAGCAGTTCTTC
CDR3 protein: CASSLATSGVNEQFF

D gene: -
V gene: TRBV7-2
clone size: many
CDR3 length: 16
J gene: TRBJ1-4
CDR3 DNA: TGTGCCAGCAGCCGGGGCCCCCCGGGGGCAGGGGAAAAACTGTTTTTT
CDR3 protein: CASSRGPPGAGEKLFF

D gene: TRBD1
V gene: TRBV28
clone size: many
CDR3 length: 12
J gene: TRBJ2-1
CDR3 DNA: TGTGCCAGCAGTGATCGACAGGGCAAGCAGTTCTTC
CDR3 protein: CASSDRQGKQFF

D gene: -
V gene: TRBV28
clone size: many
CDR3 length: 10
J gene: TRBJ1-2
CDR3 DNA: TGTGCCAGCAGCCGACGACTCGGCTCTTTC
CDR3 protein: CASSRRLGSF

D gene: TRBD1
V gene: TRBV27
clone size: -
CDR3 length: 15
J gene: TRBJ1-6
CDR3 DNA: TGTGCCAGCAGTTCCGAGGACAGGGCTTATTCGCCCCTCCACTTT
CDR3 protein: CASSSEDRAYSPLHF

D gene: -
V gene: TRBV4-3
clone size: few
CDR3 length: 15
J gene: TRBJ2-7
CDR3 DNA: TGCGCCAGCAGCCAAGAGCGGACTCCACCCTACGAGCAGTACTTC
CDR3 protein: CASSQERTPPYEQYF

D gene: TRBD1
V gene: TRBV19
clone size: many
CDR3 length: 15
J gene: TRBJ1-2
CDR3 DNA: TGTGCCAGTAGTCCTCGGGACAGGGCAAACTATGGCTACACCTTC
CDR3 protein: CASSPRDRANYGYTF

D gene: TRBD1
V gene: TRBV29-1
clone size: -
CDR3 length: 13
J gene: TRBJ2-7
CDR3 DNA: TGCAGCGGGGGGGGACAGGGGACCTACGAGCAGTACTTC
CDR3 protein: CSGGGQGTYEQYF

D gene: -
V gene: TRBV27
clone size: -
CDR3 length: 17
J gene: TRBJ1-6
CDR3 DNA: TGTGCCAGCAGAAAAACAGCCACGACCGGATATAATTCACCCCTCCACTTT
CDR3 protein: CASRKTATTGYNSPLHF

D gene: -
V gene: TRBV28
clone size: -
CDR3 length: 14
J gene: TRBJ2-1
CDR3 DNA: TGTGCCAGCAGTGCCGACAGGACCTACAATGAGCAGTTCTTC
CDR3 protein: CASSADRTYNEQFF

D gene: -
V gene: TRBV28
clone size: many
CDR3 length: 15
J gene: TRBJ2-7
CDR3 DNA: TGTGCCAGCAGCTCCATTTCGGACCACACCTACGAGCAGTACTTC
CDR3 protein: CASSSISDHTYEQYF